This T cell receptor (beta chain) was captured in a study of response to subunit inactivated influenza vaccine. Broader study findings: Each seasonal flu vaccination may recruit only limited new T cells, authors suggested.

Comment on this clonotype: The antigen remains unidentified.

Via MiXCR, TCRdb re-called the RT-PCR reads, giving one row per CDR3 protein. Of 530,000 or so distinct CDR3 sequences detected, about 12% appear once; the ten largest clones hold approximately 10%. Germline values: CDR1 MDHEN, CDR2 SYDVKM. This CDR3 is 13 amino acids long. The J gene is TRBJ2-7, the V gene TRBV28; 14 bases are a match to TRBD2. This TCR came from a man between 50 and 59 years old who received an inactivated influenza vaccine. The input for sequencing was PBMCs from blood, taken on the day of vaccination. In nucleotides, the CDR3 is TGTGTCGTCGGGACTAGCGGGAGTTCCGAGCAGTACTTC. Amino acids: CVVGTSGSSEQYF. Using reference TRBV28 and TRBJ2-7 for the parts outside the CDR3, the full variable domain is DVKVTQSSRYLVKRTGEKVFLECVQDMDHENMFWYRQDPGLGLRLIYFSYDVKMKEKGDIPEGYSVSREKKERFSLILESASTNQTSMYLCVVGTSGSSEQYFGPGTRLTVT.